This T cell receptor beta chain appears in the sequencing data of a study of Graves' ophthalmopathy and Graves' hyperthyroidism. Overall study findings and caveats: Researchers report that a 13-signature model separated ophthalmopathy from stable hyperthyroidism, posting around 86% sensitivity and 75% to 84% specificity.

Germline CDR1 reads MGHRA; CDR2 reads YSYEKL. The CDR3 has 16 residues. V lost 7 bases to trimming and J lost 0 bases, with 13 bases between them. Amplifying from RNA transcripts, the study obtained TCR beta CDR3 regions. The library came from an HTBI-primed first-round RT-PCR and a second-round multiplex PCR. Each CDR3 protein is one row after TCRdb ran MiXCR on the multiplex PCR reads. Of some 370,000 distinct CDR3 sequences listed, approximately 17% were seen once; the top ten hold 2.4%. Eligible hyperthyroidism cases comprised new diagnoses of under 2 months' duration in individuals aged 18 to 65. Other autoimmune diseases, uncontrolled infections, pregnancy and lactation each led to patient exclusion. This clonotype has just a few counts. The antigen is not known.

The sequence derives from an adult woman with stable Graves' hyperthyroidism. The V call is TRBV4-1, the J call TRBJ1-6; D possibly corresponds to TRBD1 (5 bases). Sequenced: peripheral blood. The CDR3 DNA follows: TGCGCCAGCAAACAGGCTGGGGGCTCCTATAATTCACCCCTCCACTTT. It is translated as CASKQAGGSYNSPLHF.